A selection of T cell receptor beta chains follows, all from one sample in a study of blood T cell repertoires in COVID-19. Clones were sequenced by immunoSEQ multiplex PCR, and TCRdb holds only the in-frame ones, with some missing. The repertoire holds 14,000 or so clones, with 83% as singletons. Sequenced material: peripheral blood. The receptors originated from a woman aged 55 to 70 with acute or convalescent COVID-19. Both conserved end residues are part of each CDR3. The order of the fields is D gene, V gene, clone size, J gene, CDR3 DNA, CDR3 protein. A D gene is named only where the DNA matches it firmly. Size values are once, few and many counts, or a class for expanded clones, and some rows have none.

d_call: .
v_call: TRBV3-1/TRBV3-2
clone_size: .
j_call: TRBJ2-1
cdr3_nt: TGTGCCAGCAGCCAAGAAGCGGACTCCTACAATGAGCAGTTCTTC
cdr3_aa: CASSQEADSYNEQFF

d_call: TRBD2
v_call: TRBV6-5
clone_size: .
j_call: TRBJ2-7
cdr3_nt: TGTGCCAGCTCATGGGGCGGGGGGCCTTCCTACGAGCAGTACTTC
cdr3_aa: CASSWGGGPSYEQYF

d_call: TRBD2
v_call: TRBV30
clone_size: .
j_call: TRBJ2-1
cdr3_nt: TGTGCCTGGAGTGTTGTAAGCGGGGGCAGGTATGAGCAGTTCTTC
cdr3_aa: CAWSVVSGGRYEQFF

d_call: TRBD2
v_call: TRBV7-2
clone_size: .
j_call: TRBJ2-3
cdr3_nt: TGTGCCAGCAGCTTGTTCCGGGGGGGAGGCGATACGCAGTATTTT
cdr3_aa: CASSLFRGGGDTQYF

d_call: .
v_call: TRBV28
clone_size: .
j_call: TRBJ1-2
cdr3_nt: TGTGCCAGCAGTTTTAGTCCACAGAACTATGGCTACACCTTC
cdr3_aa: CASSFSPQNYGYTF

d_call: TRBD2
v_call: TRBV7-2
clone_size: .
j_call: TRBJ2-3
cdr3_nt: TGTGCCAGCAGTTCTGGACTAGCGGGAGCCAATACGCAGTATTTT
cdr3_aa: CASSSGLAGANTQYF

d_call: TRBD1
v_call: TRBV19
clone_size: .
j_call: TRBJ1-2
cdr3_nt: TGTGCCAGTAGTATGGACAGGGACGGAGCTGGCTACACCTTC
cdr3_aa: CASSMDRDGAGYTF

d_call: .
v_call: TRBV5-4
clone_size: .
j_call: TRBJ1-5
cdr3_nt: TGTGCCAGCAGCTTAGATGGGCCCAATTCGCCCCAGCATTTT
cdr3_aa: CASSLDGPNSPQHF

d_call: .
v_call: TRBV7-2
clone_size: .
j_call: TRBJ1-1
cdr3_nt: TGTGCCAGCAGCTTACGTTACAGTATAAAAACTGAAGCTTTCTTT
cdr3_aa: CASSLRYSIKTEAFF

d_call: TRBD2
v_call: TRBV9
clone_size: few
j_call: TRBJ2-2
cdr3_nt: TGTGCCAGCAGCGTCGGCGCGGGGGGTTTTGGGGAGCTGTTTTTT
cdr3_aa: CASSVGAGGFGELFF

d_call: TRBD2
v_call: TRBV7-2
clone_size: .
j_call: TRBJ2-7
cdr3_nt: TGTGCCAGCAGCTTTCTAGCGGGAGGGCCCTCGCCCTACGAGCAGTACTTC
cdr3_aa: CASSFLAGGPSPYEQYF

d_call: TRBD1
v_call: TRBV29-1
clone_size: .
j_call: TRBJ1-1
cdr3_nt: TGCAGCGTTGGACAGGGGTACGGCACTGAAGCTTTCTTT
cdr3_aa: CSVGQGYGTEAFF

d_call: .
v_call: TRBV7-2
clone_size: .
j_call: TRBJ2-7
cdr3_nt: TGTGCCAGCAGCTTAGCGGCTAGCATCTCCAGCGAGCAGTACTTC
cdr3_aa: CASSLAASISSEQYF

d_call: .
v_call: TRBV5-1
clone_size: .
j_call: TRBJ2-1
cdr3_nt: TGCGCCAGCAGCTTGACGAAGGGGTTATCCTACAATGAGCAGTTCTTC
cdr3_aa: CASSLTKGLSYNEQFF

d_call: .
v_call: TRBV24-1
clone_size: .
j_call: TRBJ2-7
cdr3_nt: TGTGCCACCGGACAGAGCTCCTACGAGCAGTACTTC
cdr3_aa: CATGQSSYEQYF

d_call: TRBD2
v_call: TRBV9
clone_size: .
j_call: TRBJ2-7
cdr3_nt: TGTGCCAGCAGCCCGAGGGTAGCGGGGGTAGAGCAGTACTTC
cdr3_aa: CASSPRVAGVEQYF

d_call: .
v_call: TRBV5-5
clone_size: .
j_call: TRBJ1-2
cdr3_nt: TGTGCCAGCAGCCCCCCCCCAGGGGTTGGTGGCTACACCTTC
cdr3_aa: CASSPPPGVGGYTF

d_call: .
v_call: TRBV9
clone_size: .
j_call: TRBJ1-5
cdr3_nt: TGTGCCAGCAGCGTAGCCGGGAATCAGCCCCAGCATTTT
cdr3_aa: CASSVAGNQPQHF

d_call: .
v_call: TRBV29-1
clone_size: once
j_call: TRBJ2-7
cdr3_nt: TGCAGCGTTGGTTACGGGGTAACGCCGACCTACGAGCAGTACTTC
cdr3_aa: CSVGYGVTPTYEQYF

d_call: .
v_call: TRBV14
clone_size: .
j_call: TRBJ1-2
cdr3_nt: TGTGCCAGCAGCCAAGATCGGAGGGGTTGGGAGTATGGCTACACCTTC
cdr3_aa: CASSQDRRGWEYGYTF

d_call: TRBD1
v_call: TRBV19
clone_size: .
j_call: TRBJ1-1
cdr3_nt: TGTGCCAGTAGTCCATTGGACAGGGGGCGTGGGGCTTTCTTT
cdr3_aa: CASSPLDRGRGAFF

d_call: .
v_call: TRBV12-3/TRBV12-4
clone_size: .
j_call: TRBJ1-1
cdr3_nt: TGTGCCAGCAGTTTAGCTTCGACTGAAGCTTTCTTT
cdr3_aa: CASSLASTEAFF

d_call: .
v_call: TRBV6-2/TRBV6-3
clone_size: .
j_call: TRBJ1-1
cdr3_nt: TGTGCCAGCAGTTACAAGGGGCCGAACACTGAAGCTTTCTTT
cdr3_aa: CASSYKGPNTEAFF

d_call: TRBD1
v_call: TRBV6-5
clone_size: .
j_call: TRBJ1-5
cdr3_nt: TGTGCCAGCAGGACAGGTGGACAGGGTAATCAGCCCCAGCATTTT
cdr3_aa: CASRTGGQGNQPQHF

d_call: TRBD1
v_call: TRBV5-1
clone_size: .
j_call: TRBJ2-1
cdr3_nt: TGCGCCAGCAGCTTCGGGACAGGGTCGAATGAGCAGTTCTTC
cdr3_aa: CASSFGTGSNEQFF

d_call: TRBD1
v_call: TRBV9
clone_size: .
j_call: TRBJ1-1
cdr3_nt: TGTGCCAGCAGCGCAGGGACAGCCGGGAGAGTAATTTTT
cdr3_aa: CASSAGTAGRVIF

d_call: TRBD2
v_call: TRBV4-2
clone_size: .
j_call: TRBJ2-7
cdr3_nt: TGTGCCAGCAGCCCGGGACTAGCGGGAGTATACCACGAGCAGTACTTC
cdr3_aa: CASSPGLAGVYHEQYF

d_call: .
v_call: TRBV30
clone_size: .
j_call: TRBJ1-2
cdr3_nt: TGTGCCTGGAGTGAAGGGGTTATCTATGGCTACACCTTC
cdr3_aa: CAWSEGVIYGYTF

d_call: TRBD1
v_call: TRBV29-1
clone_size: .
j_call: TRBJ2-7
cdr3_nt: TGCAGCGTTGAAAAACAGGGGGCTGGGGAGCAGTACTTC
cdr3_aa: CSVEKQGAGEQYF

d_call: TRBD2
v_call: TRBV2
clone_size: .
j_call: TRBJ2-2
cdr3_nt: TGTGCCAGCAGTGCACTAGCGGGATCGAACACCGGGGAGCTGTTTTTT
cdr3_aa: CASSALAGSNTGELFF

d_call: .
v_call: TRBV3-1/TRBV3-2
clone_size: once
j_call: TRBJ2-3
cdr3_nt: TGTGCCAGCAGCCGTGGCATTAACACAGATACGCAGTATTTT
cdr3_aa: CASSRGINTDTQYF

d_call: .
v_call: TRBV19
clone_size: .
j_call: TRBJ1-1
cdr3_nt: TGTGCCAGTAGTAAGGGATCCACGGGGGTAACTGAAGCTTTCTTT
cdr3_aa: CASSKGSTGVTEAFF

d_call: TRBD1
v_call: TRBV4-1
clone_size: few
j_call: TRBJ1-3
cdr3_nt: TGCGCCAGCAGCCAGGTCGGACAGGGAATATTACTCTCTGGAAACACCATATATTTT
cdr3_aa: CASSQVGQGILLSGNTIYF

d_call: .
v_call: TRBV28
clone_size: .
j_call: TRBJ2-3
cdr3_nt: TGTGCCAGCCAGTTTTTGCGGGCCTCTTCTAGCACAGATACGCAGTATTTT
cdr3_aa: CASQFLRASSSTDTQYF

d_call: TRBD2
v_call: TRBV19
clone_size: .
j_call: TRBJ2-1
cdr3_nt: TGTGCCAGTAGCCAGGGACTAGCGAACAATGAGCAGTTCTTC
cdr3_aa: CASSQGLANNEQFF

d_call: .
v_call: TRBV18
clone_size: .
j_call: TRBJ2-5
cdr3_nt: TGTGCCAGCTCTTCAGGGGAGACCCAGTACTTC
cdr3_aa: CASSSGETQYF

d_call: TRBD1
v_call: TRBV7-7
clone_size: .
j_call: TRBJ2-5
cdr3_nt: TGTGCCAGCAGCCCAGTCCCGGGACAGGGTGTTGGTCTGGAGACCCAGTACTTC
cdr3_aa: CASSPVPGQGVGLETQYF

d_call: .
v_call: TRBV6-5
clone_size: .
j_call: TRBJ1-6
cdr3_nt: TGTGCCAGTGGGGGGTCAGGCGAACTTTCACCCCTCCACTTT
cdr3_aa: CASGGSGELSPLHF

d_call: .
v_call: TRBV5-1
clone_size: .
j_call: TRBJ2-7
cdr3_nt: TGCGCCAGCAGCCTGTCGACCGGGGGTTCCTACGAGCAGTACTTC
cdr3_aa: CASSLSTGGSYEQYF

d_call: .
v_call: TRBV5-5
clone_size: .
j_call: TRBJ1-1
cdr3_nt: TGTGCCAGCAGCTTGGGGTCAGGGATCGTTTCTGAAGCTTTCTTT
cdr3_aa: CASSLGSGIVSEAFF

d_call: .
v_call: TRBV7-8
clone_size: .
j_call: TRBJ2-7
cdr3_nt: TGTGCCAGCAGCTTAATGCGGGACGTCTCCTACGAGCAGTACTTC
cdr3_aa: CASSLMRDVSYEQYF